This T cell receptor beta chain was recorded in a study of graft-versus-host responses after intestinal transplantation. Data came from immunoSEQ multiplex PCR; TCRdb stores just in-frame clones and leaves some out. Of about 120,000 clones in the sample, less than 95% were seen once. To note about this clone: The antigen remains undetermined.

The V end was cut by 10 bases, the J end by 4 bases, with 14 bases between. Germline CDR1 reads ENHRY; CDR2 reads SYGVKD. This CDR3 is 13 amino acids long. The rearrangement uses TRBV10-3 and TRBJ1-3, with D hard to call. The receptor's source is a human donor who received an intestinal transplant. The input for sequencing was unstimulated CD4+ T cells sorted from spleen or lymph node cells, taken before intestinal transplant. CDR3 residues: CATAGTFGNTIYF. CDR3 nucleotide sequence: TGTGCCACAGCAGGAACTTTCGGAAACACCATATATTTT.